This entry lists 28 T cell receptor beta chains sequenced from one sample in a study of blood T cell repertoires in COVID-19. Using immunoSEQ multiplex PCR, the repertoire was profiled, and TCRdb retains in-frame clones only, with some absent. There are a few hundred thousand clones in the sample; roughly 85% occur only once, and 3.4% lies in the top ten. The sequenced sample was peripheral blood. The receptors were gathered from a woman younger than 35 with acute or convalescent COVID-19.

The J gene is TRBJ2-7, the V gene TRBV14; 9 bases map to TRBD1. V lost 4 bases, J lost 2 bases, and 3 bases stayed unmatched. Germline CDR1 reads SGHDN; CDR2 reads FVKESK. The CDR3 loop spans 14 amino acids. The CDR3 sequence: CASSLGQGPYEQYF. The CDR3 DNA follows: TGTGCCAGCAGCCTAGGACAGGGGCCCTACGAGCAGTACTTC.

V is TRBV5-4 and J is TRBJ2-7, with TRBD1 as a possible D gene (5 bases). Per germline, CDR1 SGHNT and CDR2 YYREEE (reference sequence). The CDR3 is made up of 13 amino acids. The V end was cut by 1 base, the J end by 1 base, with 6 bases between. The CDR3 DNA is TGTGCCAGCAGCTTGTACAGGTCCTACGAGCAGTACTTC. It yields the protein CASSLYRSYEQYF.

The CDR3 region is CASRQDRRPAFF. The DNA for the CDR3 is TGTGCCAGCAGACAGGACCGGCGCCCGGCTTTCTTT. The chain links TRBV3-1 (or the pseudogene TRBV3-2) to TRBJ1-1; D might be TRBD1 (5 bases). Trimming shortened V by 6 bases and J by 11 bases, and 16 bases separated the two germline ends. Germline V CDR1 and CDR2: LGHDT, YNNKEL (reference sequence). The CDR3 length is 12 residues.

The V call is TRBV3-1 (or the pseudogene TRBV3-2), the J call TRBJ2-2; 13 bases match TRBD2. CDR1 LGHDT and CDR2 YNNKEL come from the germline V gene (reference sequence). The trim removed 4 bases at V and 4 bases at J, leaving 3 bases unmatched. The CDR3 has 16 amino acids. CDR3 bases: TGTGCCAGCAGCCGAGGACTAGCGGGAGTCACCGGGGAGCTGTTTTTT. Protein: CASSRGLAGVTGELFF.

The chain uses TRBV5-5 and TRBJ1-1; D unresolved. CDR1 is SGHKS, CDR2 YYEKEE, per germline (reference sequence). Trimming left V 0 bases short and J 0 bases short, with 3 bases between. The CDR3 is made up of 13 amino acids. CDR3 in amino acids: CASSLGVNTEAFF. CDR3 sequence (DNA): TGTGCCAGCAGCTTGGGAGTGAACACTGAAGCTTTCTTT. Full variable domain (outside the CDR3, taken from reference TRBV5-5 and TRBJ1-1): DAGVTQSPTHLIKTRGQQVTLRCSPISGHKSVSWYQQVLGQGPQFIFQYYEKEERGRGNFPDRFSARQFPNYSSELNVNALLLGDSALYLCASSLGVNTEAFFGQGTRLTVV.

The chain links TRBV11-2 to TRBJ2-2, with TRBD2 matching 8 bases. The CDR3 runs 16 residues. V lost 1 base, J lost 9 bases, and 10 bases stayed unmatched. The germline V gene encodes CDR1 SGHAT and CDR2 FQNNGV. For the CDR3, the DNA is TGTGCCAGCAGCTTAGTTGGACTAGCTCAGTTCAGGGAGCTGTTTTTT. It specifies CASSLVGLAQFRELFF.

The chain has TRBV27 and TRBJ1-1, with a tentative D call TRBD1 (5 bases). Germline V gene data show CDR1 as MNHEY and CDR2 as SMNVEV (reference sequence). Trimming stripped 6 bases from V and 1 base from J, with 15 bases between. The CDR3 has 15 amino acids. As DNA, the CDR3 is TGTGCCAGCAGAGTCTGGGGGGAAGGGAACACTGAAGCTTTCTTT. It specifies CASRVWGEGNTEAFF.

This clone was seen only a few times. The chain has TRBV10-1 and TRBJ2-2; TRBD2 agrees at 8 bases. J was trimmed by 9 bases and V by 3 bases; bases with no gene match: 15. The germline gives CDR1 WNHNN, CDR2 SYGVQD (reference sequence). This CDR3 region has 17 residues. CDR3 region: CASSESRGAGVSRELFF. DNA for the CDR3: TGCGCCAGCAGTGAAAGCAGAGGAGCGGGAGTCAGCCGGGAGCTGTTTTTT.

The chain recombines TRBV5-8 with TRBJ2-3; 11 nucleotides align to TRBD2. CDR1 and CDR2 (germline): SGHTS, YDEGEE. V gave up 0 bases and J gave up 4 bases; unmatched junction bases: 7. The CDR3 has 17 residues. CDR3: CASSLALLAGAADTQYF. Here the CDR3 DNA reads TGTGCCAGCAGCTTGGCCCTACTAGCGGGAGCCGCAGATACGCAGTATTTT. The entire variable domain, with the rest obtained from reference TRBV5-8 and TRBJ2-3, is as follows: EAGVTQSPTHLIKTRGQQATLRCSPISGHTSVYWYQQALGLGLQFLLWYDEGEERNRGNFPPRFSGRQFPNYSSELNVNALELEDSALYLCASSLALLAGAADTQYFGPGTRLTVL.

V usage is TRBV7-2 and J usage is TRBJ1-1; 8 nucleotides agree with TRBD1. This CDR3 region has 15 residues. CDR1 and CDR2 (germline): SGHTA, FQGNSA. V trimming: 5 bases; J trimming: 0 bases; junction bases outside the gene matches: 5. The CDR3 sequence is CASSTQGALNTEAFF. The CDR3 DNA sequence: TGTGCCAGCAGCACCCAGGGGGCCTTGAACACTGAAGCTTTCTTT.

This clone turned up a few times. V and J are TRBV28 and TRBJ2-4, with D perhaps TRBD1 (6 bases). Germline lookup yields CDR1 MDHEN and CDR2 SYDVKM. This CDR3 is 18 amino acids long. V was pared by 6 bases and J by 3 bases, with 24 bases between. CDR3 loop: CASRPTPATGKGKNIQYF. CDR3 sequence (DNA): TGTGCCAGCAGACCAACGCCAGCTACAGGGAAAGGCAAAAACATTCAGTACTTC.

Only a few counts were recorded for this clone. The chain recombines TRBV18 with TRBJ1-1; 11 bases fit TRBD1. J gave up 2 bases and V 5 bases, and 4 bases lay outside the gene matches. Germline V gene lookup returns CDR1 KGHSH and CDR2 LQKENI. The CDR3 has 15 amino acids. This chain's CDR3 is CASSGTGGLNTEAFF. CDR3 DNA sequence: TGTGCCAGCTCAGGGACAGGGGGGTTAAACACTGAAGCTTTCTTT. The full variable domain, its missing parts supplied by reference TRBV18 and TRBJ1-1, is NAGVMQNPRHLVRRRGQEARLRCSPMKGHSHVYWYRQLPEEGLKFMVYLQKENIIDESGMPKERFSAEFPKEGPSILRIQQVVRGDSAAYFCASSGTGGLNTEAFFGQGTRLTVV.

This chain uses TRBV5-4 with TRBJ1-2; D gene unclear. Trimming stripped 0 bases from V and 4 bases from J, with 10 bases between. The CDR3 runs 14 residues. Germline values: CDR1 SGHNT, CDR2 YYREEE (reference sequence). The CDR3 DNA reads TGTGCCAGCAGCTTGGGGGAGGGCGGCTATGGCTACACCTTC. It encodes CASSLGEGGYGYTF.

This chain joins TRBV4-3 and TRBJ2-3, with 7 bases lining up with TRBD2. The V gene's germline CDR1 is LGHNA and CDR2 YSLEER. The CDR3 is made up of 17 amino acids. The J segment lost 4 bases and the V segment lost 0 bases, leaving 10 bases of the junction unmatched. The CDR3 sequence is CASSQDYGGGLPDTQYF. As DNA, the CDR3 is TGCGCCAGCAGCCAAGATTATGGGGGAGGGCTTCCAGATACGCAGTATTTT.

Written as DNA, the CDR3 is TGTGCCAGCACGGACACGTCACGGAGCAATCAGCCCCAGCATTTT. Amino acid sequence: CASTDTSRSNQPQHF. The rearrangement joins TRBV6-5 to TRBJ1-5; a weak D match, TRBD1 (5 bases). V lost 7 bases, J lost 1 base, and 14 bases lay in between. CDR1 is MNHEY, CDR2 SVGAGI, per germline. CDR3 length: 15 amino acids.

This chain links TRBV30 with TRBJ2-7, with TRBD2 identical over 10 bases. Germline CDR1 is GTSNPN and CDR2 is SVGIG (reference sequence). The CDR3 contains 12 residues. Trimming removed 8 bases from V and 6 bases from J; junction bases left unmatched: 7. The CDR3 DNA follows: TGTGCCAGCGGGGGGGGATGGCGCGAGCAGTACTTC. This translates into CASGGGWREQYF.

The chain joins TRBV9 to TRBJ2-7, with TRBD2 identical over 11 bases. The germline gives CDR1 SGDLS, CDR2 YYNGEE. The CDR3 loop spans 13 amino acids. Trimming removed 4 bases from V and 6 bases from J; junction bases left unmatched: 3. The CDR3 nucleotides read TGTGCCAGCAGCCCCGGGACTAGCGGCGAGCAGTACTTC. Translating gives CASSPGTSGEQYF.

This chain joins TRBV7-8 and TRBJ2-1, with 8 nucleotides matching TRBD1. The CDR3 loop spans 15 amino acids. Germline values: CDR1 SGHVS, CDR2 FQNEAQ. V lost 1 base and J lost 4; bases outside the gene matches: 3. CDR3 nucleotides: TGTGCCAGCAGCTTAGAGGGACAGGTATACAATGAGCAGTTCTTC. Translating it yields CASSLEGQVYNEQFF.

The CDR3 loop is CASSPLSETQYF. CDR3 nucleotide sequence: TGTGCCAGCAGCCCCCTCTCCGAGACCCAGTACTTC. The chain has TRBV5-8 and TRBJ2-5; D not certain. The CDR3 runs 12 residues. Trimming shortened V by 4 bases and J by 5 bases, and 9 bases separated the two germline ends. Germline V CDR1 and CDR2: SGHTS, YDEGEE.

This chain links TRBV29-1 with TRBJ1-4; 8 nucleotides line up with TRBD1. CDR1 and CDR2 (germline): SQVTM, ANQGSEA. V lost 6 bases and J lost 3; bases outside the gene matches: 9. The CDR3 runs 15 residues. The CDR3 region has the DNA TGCAGCGTACCGGGACAGGCAGGAGCTAATGAAAAACTGTTTTTT. Amino acids: CSVPGQAGANEKLFF.

This clone appeared a single time. The chain combines TRBV4-3 with TRBJ2-1; 12 bases fit TRBD2. CDR3 length equals 16 residues. Trimming cost V 2 bases and J 7 bases; bases outside gene matches: 6. Germline CDR1 LGHNA, CDR2 YSLEER. CDR3 bases: TGCGCCAGCAGCCAAAATCTAGCGGGAGGGATAAATGAGCAGTTCTTC. It specifies CASSQNLAGGINEQFF.

This sequence joins TRBV27 and TRBJ2-5, with 14 bases aligning to TRBD2. This CDR3 has 16 amino acids. Germline V lookup: CDR1 MNHEY, CDR2 SMNVEV (reference sequence). Trimming at V came to 3 bases and at J to 4 bases, leaving 4 bases not matched to a gene. The CDR3 sequence is CASSFGTSGSRETQYF. The CDR3 nucleotides are TGTGCCAGCAGTTTCGGGACTAGCGGGAGTCGAGAGACCCAGTACTTC.

The chain uses TRBV6-4 and TRBJ1-2; no definite D call. Germline CDR1 is MRHNA and CDR2 is SNTAGT. The CDR3 is made up of 13 amino acids. Trimming pared 0 bases from V and 8 bases from J, leaving 10 bases between. The CDR3 DNA reads as TGTGCCAGCAGTGACTCCCCAGGATTGGGCTACACCTTC. Translation gives CASSDSPGLGYTF.

The rearrangement joins TRBV3-1 (or the pseudogene TRBV3-2) to TRBJ2-4; 7 positions match TRBD2. CDR1 LGHDT and CDR2 YNNKEL come from the germline V gene (reference sequence). V was clipped by 0 bases and J by 2 bases; unmatched bases: 10. This CDR3 spans 18 amino acids. The CDR3 spells CASSQDPGLTNTKNIQYF. Written as DNA, the CDR3 is TGTGCCAGCAGCCAAGATCCGGGACTAACCAATACCAAAAACATTCAGTACTTC.

This clone occurred a few times. The chain carries TRBV14 and TRBJ1-2; maybe TRBD1 (5 bases). The ends were cut back, 10 bases at V and 5 bases at J, with 14 bases in the middle. This CDR3 is built from 12 residues. CDR1 is SGHDN and CDR2 is FVKESK in the germline V gene. The CDR3 nucleotides read TGTGCCACAGGGAACGGCCGTTATGGCTACACCTTC. Its protein is CATGNGRYGYTF.

V usage is TRBV28 and J usage is TRBJ1-4; 8 bases match TRBD1. Germline trimming cut 3 bases from V and 4 bases from J; bases unmatched to any gene: 7. Germline loops: CDR1 MDHEN, CDR2 SYDVKM. The CDR3 length is 16 residues. For the CDR3, the DNA is TGTGCCAGCAGTTTTTTACAGGGGGGTATTAATGAAAAACTGTTTTTT. Protein: CASSFLQGGINEKLFF.

The rearrangement joins TRBV29-1 to TRBJ2-1, with TRBD2 identical over 9 bases. J was trimmed by 11 bases and V by 2 bases; bases with no gene match: 10. Germline V gives CDR1 SQVTM, CDR2 ANQGSEA. The length of the CDR3 is 14 residues. The CDR3 sequence: CSVEREISGSKQFF. CDR3 in DNA: TGCAGCGTTGAAAGAGAGATTAGCGGGAGCAAGCAGTTCTTC.

This rearrangement joins TRBV27 to TRBJ1-6; D is possibly TRBD1 (5 bases). In germline, CDR1 is MNHEY, CDR2 SMNVEV (reference sequence). V dropped 2 bases and J dropped 8 bases, with 13 bases sitting between them. The CDR3 sequence is 15 residues long. CDR3 protein: CASSLGAPRDSPLHF. In DNA, the CDR3 is TGTGCCAGCAGTTTAGGGGCTCCCCGGGATTCACCCCTCCACTTT.